These 21 T cell receptor beta chains share one sample of origin, sequenced in a study of T cell responses to AZD1222 COVID-19 vaccine. Measured with immunoSEQ multiplex PCR; TCRdb has only the in-frame clones, and not every one. The data contain about 97,000 clones, 70% to 90% of them seen just once; the ten biggest clones take up roughly 3%. The sequences come from peripheral blood, collected on day 0 of AZD1222 vaccination. The receptor set was obtained from an adult in good health.

This chain joins TRBV6-7 and TRBJ1-3; the D is unclear. TRBV6-7 is filed as an ORF, its function uncertain. The CDR3 is made up of 11 amino acids. Between the trimmed V and J ends, which lost 10 bases and 0 bases, there was a span of 4 bases. CDR3 protein: CATDSGNTIYF. The CDR3 DNA sequence: TGTGCCACTGACTCTGGAAACACCATATATTTT.

The genes are TRBV30 and TRBJ1-5; D is uncertain. CDR3 length: 14 amino acids. Trimming took 0 bases from V and 2 from J, leaving 8 bases between them. CDR1 is GTSNPN and CDR2 is SVGIG in the germline V gene (reference sequence). The CDR3 loop is CAWSVTDRNQPQHF. The CDR3 coding sequence is TGTGCCTGGAGTGTAACAGACCGCAATCAGCCCCAGCATTTT.

This chain links TRBV14 with TRBJ2-1; possible D gene TRBD1, 5 bases. This CDR3 has 14 amino acids. V lost 3 bases and J 2 bases, leaving 8 bases between the germline ends. Looked up from germline, CDR1 is SGHDN and CDR2 is FVKESK. The CDR3 is CASSHGQTYNEQFF. Here the CDR3 DNA reads TGTGCCAGCAGCCACGGACAAACCTACAATGAGCAGTTCTTC.

V is TRBV9 and J is TRBJ1-6, with 9 bases identical to TRBD1. J gave up 10 bases and V 2 bases, and 7 bases lay outside the gene matches. The germline CDR1 and CDR2 sequences are SGDLS and YYNGEE. The CDR3 has 15 amino acids. CDR3 in amino acids: CASSVLDRGGSPLHF. The DNA for the CDR3 is TGTGCCAGCAGCGTGTTGGACAGGGGAGGGTCACCCCTCCACTTT.

The chain combines TRBV11-2 with TRBJ2-5; 11 bases are a match to TRBD2. V was pared by 1 base and J by 5 bases, with 6 bases of the junction left unmatched. In germline, CDR1 is SGHAT, CDR2 FQNNGV. This CDR3 is built from 16 residues. In DNA form, the CDR3 reads TGTGCCAGCAGCTTAGCGGGACTAGCGGCCTCTGAGACCCAGTACTTC. Its protein is CASSLAGLAASETQYF.

This chain connects TRBV18 to TRBJ1-5; possibly TRBD1 for D (6 bases). Germline assignment: CDR1 KGHSH and CDR2 LQKENI. The CDR3 totals 15 residues. V lost 6 bases to trimming and J lost 3 bases, with 15 bases between them. Here the CDR3 DNA reads TGTGCCAGCTCGCCCCGGGGGCAGAACAATCAGCCCCAGCATTTT. As protein: CASSPRGQNNQPQHF. The variable domain in full, completed from reference TRBV18 and TRBJ1-5, reads NAGVMQNPRHLVRRRGQEARLRCSPMKGHSHVYWYRQLPEEGLKFMVYLQKENIIDESGMPKERFSAEFPKEGPSILRIQQVVRGDSAAYFCASSPRGQNNQPQHFGDGTRLSIL.

This clone was seen once. The rearrangement links TRBV9 to TRBJ1-2, with D possibly TRBD1 on 5 matching bases. The length of the CDR3 is 14 residues. Per the germline V gene, CDR1 is SGDLS and CDR2 is YYNGEE. Trimming pared 1 base from V and 9 bases from J, leaving 16 bases between. The CDR3 nucleotides read TGTGCCAGCAGCGTAACCCCCAGGGAGGAGAGCTACACCTTC. Translation gives CASSVTPREESYTF.

J is TRBJ2-7 and V is TRBV27; 7 nucleotides match TRBD2. This CDR3 is built from 14 residues. Germline loops: CDR1 MNHEY, CDR2 SMNVEV (reference sequence). V lost 4 bases and J lost 4; bases outside the gene matches: 7. Here the CDR3 reads CASSSTRRGYEQYF. The DNA of the CDR3 is TGTGCCAGCAGTTCCACTCGGCGGGGGTACGAGCAGTACTTC.

The chain links TRBV5-1 to TRBJ1-1, with D unclear. This CDR3 spans 13 amino acids. Per the germline V gene, CDR1 is SGHRS and CDR2 is YFSETQ. Trimming shortened V by 0 bases and J by 4 bases, and 7 bases separated the two germline ends. CDR3 in amino acids: CASSLGGPTEAFF. Here the CDR3 DNA reads TGCGCCAGCAGCTTGGGCGGTCCCACTGAAGCTTTCTTT.

The chain combines TRBV12-3 or TRBV12-4 with TRBJ1-1; 7 nucleotides line up with TRBD1. The J segment lost 8 bases and the V segment lost 6 bases, leaving 9 bases of the junction unmatched. The CDR3 sequence is 13 residues long. The CDR3 is CASSKQGKGEAFF. CDR3 nucleotide sequence: TGTGCCAGCAGCAAACAGGGGAAAGGGGAAGCTTTCTTT.

The rearrangement links TRBV5-1 to TRBJ1-2; 10 bases fit TRBD1. The length of the CDR3 is 19 residues. Germline V gives CDR1 SGHRS, CDR2 YFSETQ. With V trimmed by 0 bases and J by 8 bases, 19 bases remained unmatched. CDR3 sequence (DNA): TGCGCCAGCAGCTTGGGCCTCCCGGGACAGGGGAGAAATCTGCGGGGCTACACCTTC. As protein: CASSLGLPGQGRNLRGYTF.

V is TRBV30 and J is TRBJ1-5; maybe TRBD1 (6 bases). V lost 0 bases, J lost 4 bases, and 10 bases lay in between. Germline V gives CDR1 GTSNPN, CDR2 SVGIG (reference sequence). The CDR3 covers 14 residues. The CDR3 spells CAWSVVTGNQPQHF. The CDR3 DNA is TGTGCCTGGAGTGTAGTAACAGGGAATCAGCCCCAGCATTTT.

The CDR3 bases are TGTGCCAGCAGCTGGACCGGGACAGGGGGTTATAATTCACCCCTCCACTTT. Amino acid sequence: CASSWTGTGGYNSPLHF. The chain has TRBV5-8 and TRBJ1-6, with 11 bases identical to TRBD1. The CDR3 loop spans 17 amino acids. Per germline, CDR1 SGHTS and CDR2 YDEGEE. Losses at the gene ends were 3 bases for V and 4 bases for J; bases not matched to a gene: 6.

The chain carries TRBV3-1 (or the pseudogene TRBV3-2) and TRBJ1-6; D gene unclear. The CDR3 consists of 19 residues. V dropped 0 bases and J dropped 8 bases, with 23 bases sitting between them. The V gene's germline CDR1 is LGHDT and CDR2 YNNKEL (reference sequence). CDR3 in amino acids: CASSQDSGGAGVFDSPLHF. CDR3 DNA sequence: TGTGCCAGCAGCCAAGACAGTGGCGGAGCCGGGGTATTTGATTCACCCCTCCACTTT.

CDR3 DNA sequence: TGTGCCAGCAGCTTAGCAGAAGTCTACGAGCAGTACTTC. Its protein is CASSLAEVYEQYF. V gene TRBV11-2 combines with J gene TRBJ2-7; D is undetermined. Germline values: CDR1 SGHAT, CDR2 FQNNGV. This CDR3 spans 13 amino acids. V was pared by 1 base and J by 3 bases, with 7 bases between.

The chain has TRBV6-5 and TRBJ2-7; 7 bases are a match to TRBD2. The germline V gene has CDR1 MNHEY and CDR2 SVGAGI. This CDR3 comprises 13 residues. V was clipped by 6 bases and J by 4 bases; unmatched bases: 6. This CDR3 reads CASRATGGYEQYF. CDR3 bases: TGTGCCAGCAGGGCTACCGGGGGGTACGAGCAGTACTTC.

Remarks on this clone: Other DNA sequences from this sample encode an identical CDR3 as well. V gene TRBV6-5 combines with J gene TRBJ2-7; TRBD1 matches at 8 bases. CDR1 is MNHEY, CDR2 SVGAGI, per germline. Trimming at V came to 6 bases and at J to 4 bases, leaving 8 bases not matched to a gene. CDR3 length: 14 residues. Here the CDR3 reads CASSPGTGSYEQYF. For the CDR3, the DNA is TGTGCCAGCAGCCCCGGGACAGGTTCGTACGAGCAGTACTTC.

This chain joins TRBV5-5 and TRBJ1-5, with D uncertain. Germline V gene data show CDR1 as SGHKS and CDR2 as YYEKEE (reference sequence). V lost 0 bases to trimming and J lost 7 bases, with 5 bases between them. The CDR3 has 12 residues. The CDR3 nucleotides are TGTGCCAGCAGCTTGGTGGGCCAGCCCCAGCATTTT. Protein sequence: CASSLVGQPQHF.

In this sample, this clone turned up once. This chain uses TRBV19 with TRBJ1-5; D remains ambiguous. Per germline, CDR1 LNHDA and CDR2 SQIVND (reference sequence). Trimming stripped 7 bases from V and 0 bases from J, with 10 bases between. The CDR3 totals 14 residues. The CDR3, as DNA: TGTGCCAGTAAGGCCGGCTATAGCAATCAGCCCCAGCATTTT. Translated: CASKAGYSNQPQHF.

The chain combines TRBV30 with TRBJ2-2; TRBD2 matches at 8 bases. The CDR3 sequence is 18 residues long. Germline assignment: CDR1 GTSNPN and CDR2 SVGIG (reference sequence). With 0 bases clipped from V and 0 bases from J, the junction kept 9 bases outside the gene matches. CDR3 sequence: CAWSVPGAGATNTGELFF. The CDR3 bases are TGTGCCTGGAGTGTACCGGGAGCGGGGGCCACGAACACCGGGGAGCTGTTTTTT.

The chain employs TRBV11-2 and TRBJ1-1; a weak D match, TRBD1 (5 bases). From germline, CDR1 is SGHAT and CDR2 FQNNGV. The CDR3 length is 15 residues. The V end was cut by 4 bases, the J end by 1 base, with 13 bases between. The CDR3 bases are TGTGCCAGCAGCTCATACAGGTTCGCGAACACTGAAGCTTTCTTT. Amino acid sequence: CASSSYRFANTEAFF. Complete variable domain (other parts from reference TRBV11-2 and TRBJ1-1): EAGVAQSPRYKIIEKRQSVAFWCNPISGHATLYWYQQILGQGPKLLIQFQNNGVVDDSQLPKDRFSAERLKGVDSTLKIQPAKLEDSAVYLCASSSYRFANTEAFFGQGTRLTVV.